The 14 T cell receptor beta chains reported below all come from one sample, sequenced in a study of blood T cell repertoires in COVID-19. Data came from immunoSEQ multiplex PCR; TCRdb stores just in-frame clones and leaves some out. Of 100,000 or so clones listed, around four fifths are singletons. The specimen was peripheral blood. These receptor sequences come from a woman in her 70s with active or convalescent COVID-19.

The chain joins TRBV18 to TRBJ1-2, with TRBD1 matching 8 bases. V was clipped by 10 bases and J by 3 bases; unmatched bases: 16. This CDR3 region has 16 residues. The germline gives CDR1 KGHSH, CDR2 LQKENI. CDR3 region: CATTERNRGLYYGYTF. CDR3 nucleotides: TGTGCCACCACGGAGCGGAACAGGGGGTTATACTATGGCTACACCTTC. The entire variable domain, with the rest obtained from reference TRBV18 and TRBJ1-2, is as follows: NAGVMQNPRHLVRRRGQEARLRCSPMKGHSHVYWYRQLPEEGLKFMVYLQKENIIDESGMPKERFSAEFPKEGPSILRIQQVVRGDSAAYFCATTERNRGLYYGYTFGSGTRLTVV.

The V and J genes are TRBV6-5 and TRBJ1-2; D unresolved. CDR1 and CDR2 from the germline V gene are MNHEY and SVGAGI. CDR3 size: 13 residues. Trimming stripped 6 bases from V and 2 bases from J, with 10 bases between. CDR3 DNA sequence: TGTGCCAGCAGCAATACAGTCAACTATGGCTACACCTTC. Its translation is CASSNTVNYGYTF.

V gene TRBV6-5 combines with J gene TRBJ1-1, with no clear D. The CDR3 has 13 amino acids. V was cut by 7 bases and J by 4 bases, with 13 bases left in between. Germline loops: CDR1 MNHEY, CDR2 SVGAGI. The CDR3 DNA sequence: TGTGCCAGCACAAGGGCCGGGGTCACTGAAGCTTTCTTT. This codes for CASTRAGVTEAFF.

The chain uses TRBV5-1 and TRBJ2-1, with D possibly being TRBD2 (5 bases). Germline assignment: CDR1 SGHRS and CDR2 YFSETQ. The CDR3 runs 15 residues. V was pared by 7 bases and J by 0 bases, with 14 bases between. CDR3 sequence: CASHLATSSYNEQFF. DNA for the CDR3: TGCGCCAGCCACCTAGCTACCAGCTCCTACAATGAGCAGTTCTTC.

The J gene is TRBJ2-6, the V gene TRBV5-1, with D unclear. Germline V gene data show CDR1 as SGHRS and CDR2 as YFSETQ. This CDR3 is 16 amino acids long. Between the trimmed V and J ends, which lost 0 bases and 0 bases, there was a span of 7 bases. The CDR3 is CASSLAELSGANVLTF. CDR3 DNA: TGCGCCAGCAGCTTGGCTGAACTCTCTGGGGCCAACGTCCTGACTTTC. The full variable domain, rest sourced from reference TRBV5-1 and TRBJ2-6, is KAGVTQTPRYLIKTRGQQVTLSCSPISGHRSVSWYQQTPGQGLQFLFEYFSETQRNKGNFPGRFSGRQFSNSRSEMNVSTLELGDSALYLCASSLAELSGANVLTFGAGSRLTVL.

This clone has only one observation. J is TRBJ1-5 and V is TRBV1; the table's TRBD1 call for D was not verified on the DNA. TRBV1 is reported as a pseudogene. The CDR3 loop spans 16 amino acids. The CDR3 coding sequence is TGCACCAGCAGCTACAGACCTACCTATAGCAATCAGCCCCAGCATTTT. This translates into CTSSYRPTYSNQPQHF.

This chain connects TRBV15 to TRBJ1-2; possibly TRBD1 for D (6 bases). There are 14 residues in the CDR3. Looked up from germline, CDR1 is LNHNV and CDR2 is YYDKDF (reference sequence). Trimming pared 3 bases from V and 4 bases from J, leaving 12 bases between. The CDR3 reads CATSSEGQGYGYTF. CDR3 in DNA: TGTGCCACCAGCAGTGAGGGACAAGGCTATGGCTACACCTTC.

V and J are TRBV6-2 or TRBV6-3 and TRBJ2-7; 12 bases match TRBD1. The CDR3 consists of 14 residues. With V trimmed by 6 bases and J by 5 bases, 5 bases remained unmatched. CDR1 is MNHEY, CDR2 SVGEGT, per germline. CDR3 sequence reads: CASSPGTGGHEQYF. CDR3 nucleotides: TGTGCCAGCAGCCCCGGGACAGGGGGCCACGAGCAGTACTTC.

This clone occurred a few times. The chain combines TRBV11-2 with TRBJ1-1, with a tentative D call TRBD1 (6 bases). From germline, CDR1 is SGHAT and CDR2 FQNNGV. This CDR3 comprises 14 residues. V was shortened by 2 bases and J by 6 bases, with 13 bases between the two germline ends. DNA of the CDR3: TGTGCCAGCAGCTTATTAGCAGGGGCAGCTGAAGCTTTCTTT. This gives the protein CASSLLAGAAEAFF.

This clone was detected only a few times. The chain has TRBV28 and TRBJ1-6; 9 nucleotides match TRBD1. CDR3 size: 14 residues. Germline V lookup: CDR1 MDHEN, CDR2 SYDVKM. Trimming removed 7 bases from V and 5 bases from J; junction bases left unmatched: 3. The chain's CDR3 is CASTRTGDNSPLHF. CDR3 in DNA: TGTGCCAGCACCCGGACAGGGGATAATTCACCCCTCCACTTT.

The chain joins TRBV7-6 to TRBJ1-1; 11 nucleotides agree with TRBD1. Per the germline V gene, CDR1 is SGHVS and CDR2 is FNYEAQ. This CDR3 is 14 amino acids long. V trimming: 5 bases; J trimming: 6 bases; junction bases outside the gene matches: 5. The CDR3 sequence is CASSGQGAFSEAFF. DNA for the CDR3: TGTGCCAGCAGCGGACAGGGGGCGTTCTCTGAAGCTTTCTTT.

The V and J genes are TRBV3-1 (or the pseudogene TRBV3-2) and TRBJ1-5, with D possibly being TRBD1 (5 bases). The length of the CDR3 is 17 residues. With 0 bases removed from V and 2 bases from J, the gap between germline ends came to 14 bases. The germline gives CDR1 LGHDT, CDR2 YNNKEL (reference sequence). CDR3 amino acids: CASSQEYGGMGNQPQHF. The CDR3, as DNA: TGTGCCAGCAGCCAAGAGTACGGGGGGATGGGCAATCAGCCCCAGCATTTT.

The chain recombines TRBV7-2 with TRBJ2-1, with a weak D call TRBD1 (6 bases). Germline V gene sequence: CDR1 SGHTA, CDR2 FQGNSA. The CDR3 consists of 17 residues. The V gene lost 1 base and the J gene lost 0 bases, with 13 bases spanning the gap. CDR3 in amino acids: CASSLVGTMSSYNEQFF. In nucleotides, the CDR3 is TGTGCCAGCAGCTTAGTTGGGACAATGAGCTCCTACAATGAGCAGTTCTTC.

This clone was picked up a small number of times. The V gene is TRBV7-2, the J gene TRBJ1-1; D unresolved. CDR1 and CDR2 (germline): SGHTA, FQGNSA. Trimming took off 3 bases at V and 0 bases at J, with 5 bases between the two ends. The CDR3 totals 13 residues. CDR3 in amino acids: CASSFTVNTEAFF. The DNA for the CDR3 is TGTGCCAGCAGCTTCACAGTGAACACTGAAGCTTTCTTT.